This TCR beta chain originates from a study of cytomegalovirus exposure and HLA in healthy donors. Background on the study: Early release data held 85 million to 95 million unique TCRs from HLA-typed donors. Study-level points and caveats: In a later analysis, at a false discovery rate of 0.05, under 20,000 TCR beta sequences were associated with HLA alleles.

Regarding donors, all were healthy bone marrow donors. This CDR3 has 15 amino acids. Germline CDR1 reads SEHNR; CDR2 reads FQNEAQ (reference sequence). For this clone: Its matching antigen is unknown. One end of the junction fails to match germline, which may point to a read error.

The PCR employed 60 Vbeta primers together with 13 Jbeta primers. Assay used: immunoSEQ multiplex PCR; TCRdb lists only in-frame clones, some missing. The table includes about 160,000 clones, roughly three quarters detected once. The chain has TRBV7-9 and TRBJ2-1, with 11 bases lining up with TRBD2. Sequencing was done on a sample of PBMCs. This clonotype was sampled from a man aged 60 to 69 in good health and CMV-seronegative. The CDR3 is CASSFGGSGRAYWIF. CDR3 DNA sequence: TGTGCCAGCAGCTTTGGGGGTAGCGGGAGGGCCTATTGGATCTTC.